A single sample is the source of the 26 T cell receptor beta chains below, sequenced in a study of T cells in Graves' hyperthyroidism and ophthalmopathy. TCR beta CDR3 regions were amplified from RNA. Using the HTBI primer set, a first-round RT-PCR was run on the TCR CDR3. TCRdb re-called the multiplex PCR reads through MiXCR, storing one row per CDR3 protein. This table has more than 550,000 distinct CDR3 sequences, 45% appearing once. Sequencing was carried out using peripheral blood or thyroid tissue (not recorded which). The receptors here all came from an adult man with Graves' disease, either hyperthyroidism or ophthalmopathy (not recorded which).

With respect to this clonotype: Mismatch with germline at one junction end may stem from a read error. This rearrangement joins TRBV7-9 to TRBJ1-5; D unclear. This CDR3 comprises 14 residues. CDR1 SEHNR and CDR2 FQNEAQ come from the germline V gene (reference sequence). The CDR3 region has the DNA TGTGCCAGCAGCTTTTCAGTGACCAATCAGCCTCAGCATTTT. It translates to CASSFSVTNQPQHF.

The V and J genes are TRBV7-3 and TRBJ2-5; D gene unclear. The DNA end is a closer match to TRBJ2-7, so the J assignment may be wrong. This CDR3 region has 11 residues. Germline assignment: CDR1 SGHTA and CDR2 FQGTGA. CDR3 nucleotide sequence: TGTGCCTGGGCCAGAGCCTACGAGCAGTACTTC. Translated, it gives CAWARAYEQYF.

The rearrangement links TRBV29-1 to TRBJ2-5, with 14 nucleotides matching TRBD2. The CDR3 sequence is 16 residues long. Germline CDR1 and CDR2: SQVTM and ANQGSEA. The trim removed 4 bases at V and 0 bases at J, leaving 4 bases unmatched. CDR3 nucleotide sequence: TGCAGCGTTGGGGGGACTAGCGGGAGTAACCAAGAGACCCAGTACTTC. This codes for CSVGGTSGSNQETQYF.

CDR3 region: CARDWAGSNYGYTF. The CDR3 bases are TGTGCTAGAGATTGGGCAGGGTCTAACTATGGCTACACCTTC. This chain links TRBV10-3 with TRBJ1-2; D is possibly TRBD1 (5 bases). CDR3 size: 14 residues. CDR1 is ENHRY, CDR2 SYGVKD, per germline.

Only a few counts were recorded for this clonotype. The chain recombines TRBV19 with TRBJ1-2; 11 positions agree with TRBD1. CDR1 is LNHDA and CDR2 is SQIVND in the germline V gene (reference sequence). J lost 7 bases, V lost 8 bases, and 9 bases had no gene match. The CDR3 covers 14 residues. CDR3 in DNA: TGTGCCAGTGGATTGGACAGGGGGCAAGGTGGCTACACCTTC. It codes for CASGLDRGQGGYTF.

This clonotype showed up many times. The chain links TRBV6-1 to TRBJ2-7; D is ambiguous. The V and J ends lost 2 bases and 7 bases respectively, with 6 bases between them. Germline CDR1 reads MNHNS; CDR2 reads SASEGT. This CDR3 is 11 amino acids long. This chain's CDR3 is CASSERWEQYF. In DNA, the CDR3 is TGTGCCAGCAGTGAACGGTGGGAGCAGTACTTC.

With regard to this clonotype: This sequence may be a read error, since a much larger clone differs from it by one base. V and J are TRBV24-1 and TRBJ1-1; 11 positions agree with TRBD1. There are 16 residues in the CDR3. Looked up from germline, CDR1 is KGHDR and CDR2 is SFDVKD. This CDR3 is CATGEAGQGAHTEAFF. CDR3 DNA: TGTGCCACCGGTGAAGCTGGACAGGGGGCGCACACTGAAGCTTTCTTT.

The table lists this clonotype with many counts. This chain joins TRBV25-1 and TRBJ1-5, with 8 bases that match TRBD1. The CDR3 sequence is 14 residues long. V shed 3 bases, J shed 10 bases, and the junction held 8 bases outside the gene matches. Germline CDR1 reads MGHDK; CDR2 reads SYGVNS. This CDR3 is CASSDETGVFPQHF. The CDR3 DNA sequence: TGTGCCAGCAGTGATGAGACAGGGGTTTTTCCCCAGCATTTT.

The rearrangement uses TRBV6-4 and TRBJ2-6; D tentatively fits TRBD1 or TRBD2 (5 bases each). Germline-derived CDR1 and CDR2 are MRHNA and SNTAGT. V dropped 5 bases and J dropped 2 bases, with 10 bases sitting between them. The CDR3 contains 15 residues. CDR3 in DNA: TGTGCCAGCAGTTCGTGGGACCCTGGGGCCAACGTCCTGACTTTC. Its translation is CASSSWDPGANVLTF.

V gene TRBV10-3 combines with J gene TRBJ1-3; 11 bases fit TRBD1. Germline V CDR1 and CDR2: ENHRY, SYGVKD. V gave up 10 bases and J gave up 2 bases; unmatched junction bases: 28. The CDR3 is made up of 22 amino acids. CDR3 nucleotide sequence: TGTGCCAGCTCACCACTGGGACAGGGGGTTTCCCCCTTTAACGCGCCTGGAAACACCATATATTTT. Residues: CASSPLGQGVSPFNAPGNTIYF.

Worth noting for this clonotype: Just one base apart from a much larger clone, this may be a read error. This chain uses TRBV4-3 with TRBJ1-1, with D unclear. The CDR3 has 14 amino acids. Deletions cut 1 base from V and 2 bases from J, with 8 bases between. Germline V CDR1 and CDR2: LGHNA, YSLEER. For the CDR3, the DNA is TGCGCCAGCAGCCAAGGTAGGTACAACACTGAAGCTTTCTTT. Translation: CASSQGRYNTEAFF.

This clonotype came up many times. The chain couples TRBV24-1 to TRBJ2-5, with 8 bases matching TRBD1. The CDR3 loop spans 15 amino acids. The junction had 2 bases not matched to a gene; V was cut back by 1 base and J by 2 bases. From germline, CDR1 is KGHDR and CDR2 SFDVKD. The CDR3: CATSDFGQGQETQYF. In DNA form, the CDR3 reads TGTGCCACCAGTGATTTCGGACAGGGACAAGAGACCCAGTACTTC.

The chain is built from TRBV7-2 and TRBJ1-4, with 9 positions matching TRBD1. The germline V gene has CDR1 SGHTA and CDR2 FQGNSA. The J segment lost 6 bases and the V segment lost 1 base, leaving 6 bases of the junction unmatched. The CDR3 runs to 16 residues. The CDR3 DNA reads TGTGCCAGCAGCTTAGGACCGGGACAGGGATATGAAAAACTGTTTTTT. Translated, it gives CASSLGPGQGYEKLFF.

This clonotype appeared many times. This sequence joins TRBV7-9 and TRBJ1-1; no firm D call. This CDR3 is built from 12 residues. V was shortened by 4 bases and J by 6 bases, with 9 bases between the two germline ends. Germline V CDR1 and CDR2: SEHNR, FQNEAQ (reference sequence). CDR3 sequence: CASSWARAEAFF. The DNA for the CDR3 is TGTGCCAGCAGCTGGGCTCGCGCTGAAGCTTTCTTT. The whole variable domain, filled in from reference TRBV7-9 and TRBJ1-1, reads DTGVSQNPRHKITKRGQNVTFRCDPISEHNRLYWYRQTLGQGPEFLTYFQNEAQLEKSRLLSDRFSAERPKGSFSTLEIQRTEQGDSAMYLCASSWARAEAFFGQGTRLTVV.

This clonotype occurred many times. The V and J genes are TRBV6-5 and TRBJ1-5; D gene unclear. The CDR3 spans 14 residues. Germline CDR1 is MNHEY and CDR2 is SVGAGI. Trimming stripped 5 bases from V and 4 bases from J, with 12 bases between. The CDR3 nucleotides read TGTGCCAGCAGTACCCGGACGGGGAATCAGCCCCAGCATTTT. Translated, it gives CASSTRTGNQPQHF.

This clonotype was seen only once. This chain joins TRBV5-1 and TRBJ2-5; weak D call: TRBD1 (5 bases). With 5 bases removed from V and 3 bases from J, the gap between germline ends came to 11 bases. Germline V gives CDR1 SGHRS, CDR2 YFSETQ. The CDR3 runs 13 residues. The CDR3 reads CASSPQGEETQYF. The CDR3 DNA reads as TGCGCCAGCAGTCCCCAGGGTGAAGAGACCCAGTACTTC.

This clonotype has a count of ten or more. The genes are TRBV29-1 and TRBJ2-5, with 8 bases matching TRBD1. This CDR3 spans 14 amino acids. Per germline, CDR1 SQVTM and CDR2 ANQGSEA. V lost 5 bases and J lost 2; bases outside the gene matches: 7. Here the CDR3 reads CSVWGQAQQETQYF. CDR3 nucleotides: TGCAGCGTTTGGGGACAGGCGCAGCAAGAGACCCAGTACTTC.

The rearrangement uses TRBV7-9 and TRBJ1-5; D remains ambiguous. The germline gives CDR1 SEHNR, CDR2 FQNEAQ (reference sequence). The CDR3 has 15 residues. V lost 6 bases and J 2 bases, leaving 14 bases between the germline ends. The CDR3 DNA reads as TGTGCCAGCAGTAGGACCGTATGGGGCAATCAGCCCCAGCATTTT. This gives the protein CASSRTVWGNQPQHF.

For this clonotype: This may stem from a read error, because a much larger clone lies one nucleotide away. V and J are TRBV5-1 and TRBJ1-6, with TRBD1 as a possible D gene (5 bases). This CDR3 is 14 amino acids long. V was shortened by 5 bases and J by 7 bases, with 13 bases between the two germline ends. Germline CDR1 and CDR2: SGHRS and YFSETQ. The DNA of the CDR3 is TGCGCCAGCAGACTAGCGGGGCCGAATTCACCCCTCCACTTT. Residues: CASRLAGPNSPLHF.

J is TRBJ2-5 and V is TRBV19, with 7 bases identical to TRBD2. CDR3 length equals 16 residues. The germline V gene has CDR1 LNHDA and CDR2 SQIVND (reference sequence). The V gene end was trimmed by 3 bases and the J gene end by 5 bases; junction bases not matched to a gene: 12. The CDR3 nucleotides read TGTGCCAGTAGTATCGTAACGGCGGGAGTATGGGAGACCCAGTACTTC. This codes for CASSIVTAGVWETQYF. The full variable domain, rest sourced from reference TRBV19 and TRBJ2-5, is DGGITQSPKYLFRKEGQNVTLSCEQNLNHDAMYWYRQDPGQGLRLIYYSQIVNDFQKGDIAEGYSVSREKKESFPLTVTSAQKNPTAFYLCASSIVTAGVWETQYFGPGTRLLVL.

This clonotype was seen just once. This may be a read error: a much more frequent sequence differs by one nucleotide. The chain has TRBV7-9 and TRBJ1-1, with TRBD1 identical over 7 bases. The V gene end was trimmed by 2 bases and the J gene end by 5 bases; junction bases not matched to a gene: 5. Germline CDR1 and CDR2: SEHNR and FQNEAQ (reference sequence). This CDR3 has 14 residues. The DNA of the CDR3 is TGTGCCAGCAGCTTACTGACAGGGAGTACTGAAGCTTTCTTT. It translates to CASSLLTGSTEAFF.

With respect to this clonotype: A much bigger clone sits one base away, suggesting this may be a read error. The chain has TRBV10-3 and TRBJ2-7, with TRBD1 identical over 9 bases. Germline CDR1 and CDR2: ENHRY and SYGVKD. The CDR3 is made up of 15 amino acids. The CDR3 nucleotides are TGTGCCACCAGTGAGTGGACAGGGGATGCCTACGAGCAGTACTTC. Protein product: CATSEWTGDAYEQYF.

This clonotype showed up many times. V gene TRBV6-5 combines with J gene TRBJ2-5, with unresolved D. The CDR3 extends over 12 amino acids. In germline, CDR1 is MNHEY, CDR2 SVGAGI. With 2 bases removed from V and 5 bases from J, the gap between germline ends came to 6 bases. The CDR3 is CASSYIGETQYF. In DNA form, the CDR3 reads TGTGCCAGCAGTTACATCGGGGAGACCCAGTACTTC.

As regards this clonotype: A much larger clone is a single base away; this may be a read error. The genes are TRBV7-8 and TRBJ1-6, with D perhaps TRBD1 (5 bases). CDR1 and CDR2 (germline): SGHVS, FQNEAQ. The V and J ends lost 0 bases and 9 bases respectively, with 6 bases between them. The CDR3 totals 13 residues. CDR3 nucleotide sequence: TGTGCCAGCAGCTTAGCAGGGGCTTCACCCCTCCACTTT. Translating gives CASSLAGASPLHF.

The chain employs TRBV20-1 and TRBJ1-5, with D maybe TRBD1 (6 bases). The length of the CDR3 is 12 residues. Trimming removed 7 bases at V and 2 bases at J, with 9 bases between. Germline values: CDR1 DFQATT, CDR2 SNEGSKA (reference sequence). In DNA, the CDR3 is TGCAGTGACCCAGGGGGCAATCAGCCCCAGCATTTT. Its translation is CSDPGGNQPQHF.

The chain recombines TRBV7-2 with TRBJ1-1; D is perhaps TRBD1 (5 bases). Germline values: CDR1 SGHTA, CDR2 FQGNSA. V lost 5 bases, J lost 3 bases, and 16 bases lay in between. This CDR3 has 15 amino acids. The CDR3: CASSQEWGFDTEAFF. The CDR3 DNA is TGTGCCAGCAGCCAAGAGTGGGGGTTCGACACTGAAGCTTTCTTT.